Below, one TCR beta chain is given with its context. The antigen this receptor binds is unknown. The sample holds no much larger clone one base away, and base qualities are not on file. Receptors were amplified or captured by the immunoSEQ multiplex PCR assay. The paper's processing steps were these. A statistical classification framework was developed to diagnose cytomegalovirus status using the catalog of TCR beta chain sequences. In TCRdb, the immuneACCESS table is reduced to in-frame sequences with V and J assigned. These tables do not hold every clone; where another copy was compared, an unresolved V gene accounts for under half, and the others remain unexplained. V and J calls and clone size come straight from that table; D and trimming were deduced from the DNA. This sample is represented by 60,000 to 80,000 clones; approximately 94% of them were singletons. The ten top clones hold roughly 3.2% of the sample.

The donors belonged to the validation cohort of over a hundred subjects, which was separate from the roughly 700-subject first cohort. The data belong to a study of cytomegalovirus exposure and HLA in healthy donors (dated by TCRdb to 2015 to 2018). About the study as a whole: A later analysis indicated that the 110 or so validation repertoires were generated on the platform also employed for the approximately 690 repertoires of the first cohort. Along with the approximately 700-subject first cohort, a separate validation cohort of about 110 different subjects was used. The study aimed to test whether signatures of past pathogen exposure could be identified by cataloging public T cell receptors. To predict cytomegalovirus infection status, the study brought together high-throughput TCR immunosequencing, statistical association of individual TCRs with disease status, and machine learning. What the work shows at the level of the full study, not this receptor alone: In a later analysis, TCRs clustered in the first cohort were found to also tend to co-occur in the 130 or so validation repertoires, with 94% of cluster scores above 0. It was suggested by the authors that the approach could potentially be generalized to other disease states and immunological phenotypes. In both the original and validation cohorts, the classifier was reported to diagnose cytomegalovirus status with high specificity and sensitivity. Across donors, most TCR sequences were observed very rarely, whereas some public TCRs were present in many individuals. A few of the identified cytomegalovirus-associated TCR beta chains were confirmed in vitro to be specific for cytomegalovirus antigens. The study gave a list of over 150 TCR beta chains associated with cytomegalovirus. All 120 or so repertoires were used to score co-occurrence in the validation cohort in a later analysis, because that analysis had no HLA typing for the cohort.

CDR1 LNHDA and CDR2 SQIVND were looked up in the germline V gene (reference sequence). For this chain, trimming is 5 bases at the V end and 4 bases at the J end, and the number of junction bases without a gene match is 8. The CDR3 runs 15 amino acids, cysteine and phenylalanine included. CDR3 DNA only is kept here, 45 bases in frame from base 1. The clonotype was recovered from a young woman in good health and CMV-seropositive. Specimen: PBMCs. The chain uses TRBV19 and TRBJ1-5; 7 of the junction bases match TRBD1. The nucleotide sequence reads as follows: TGTGCCAGTAGTGCCCGACAGGGAACTAATCAGCCCCAGCATTTT. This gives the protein CASSARQGTNQPQHF.